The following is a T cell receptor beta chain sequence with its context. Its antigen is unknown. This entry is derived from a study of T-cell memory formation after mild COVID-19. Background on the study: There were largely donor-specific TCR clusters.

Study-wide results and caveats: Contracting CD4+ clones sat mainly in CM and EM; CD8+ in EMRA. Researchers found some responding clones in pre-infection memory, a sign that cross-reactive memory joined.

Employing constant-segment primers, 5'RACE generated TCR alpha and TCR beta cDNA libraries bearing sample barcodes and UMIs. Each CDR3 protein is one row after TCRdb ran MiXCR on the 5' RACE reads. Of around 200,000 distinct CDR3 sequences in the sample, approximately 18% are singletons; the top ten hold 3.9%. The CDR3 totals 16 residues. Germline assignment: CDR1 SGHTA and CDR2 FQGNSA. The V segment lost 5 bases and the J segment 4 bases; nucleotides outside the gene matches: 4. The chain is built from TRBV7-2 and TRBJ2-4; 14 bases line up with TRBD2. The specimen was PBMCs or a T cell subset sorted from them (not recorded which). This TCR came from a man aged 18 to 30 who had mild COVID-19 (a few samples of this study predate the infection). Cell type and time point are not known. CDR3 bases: TGTGCCAGCAGCGCCCGGACTAGCGGGGGGAAAAACATTCAGTACTTC. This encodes CASSARTSGGKNIQYF.